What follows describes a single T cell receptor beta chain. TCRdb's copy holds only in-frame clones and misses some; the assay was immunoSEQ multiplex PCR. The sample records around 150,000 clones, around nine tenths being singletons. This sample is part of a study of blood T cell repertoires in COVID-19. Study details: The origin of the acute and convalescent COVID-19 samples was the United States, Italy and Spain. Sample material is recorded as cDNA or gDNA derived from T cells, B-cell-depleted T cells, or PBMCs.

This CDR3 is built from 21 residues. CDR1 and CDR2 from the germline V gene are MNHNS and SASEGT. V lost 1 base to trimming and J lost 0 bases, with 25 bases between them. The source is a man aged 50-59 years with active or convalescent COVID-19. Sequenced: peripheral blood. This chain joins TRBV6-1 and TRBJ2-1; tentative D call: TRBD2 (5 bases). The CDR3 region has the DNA TGTGCCAGCAGTGAAGGCTCCCGGGATAGGGTCGAGCGGTTCTCCTACAATGAGCAGTTCTTC. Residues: CASSEGSRDRVERFSYNEQFF.